The T cell receptor beta chain described here comes from a study of T cell repertoires in cytomegalovirus infection. One entry per CDR3 protein, called by TCRdb with MiXCR from the reads. The table records approximately 990,000 distinct CDR3 sequences, about a third of them present only once. The V gene end was trimmed by 0 bases and the J gene end by 8 bases; junction bases not matched to a gene: 7. CDR3 length: 16 residues. The germline V gene has CDR1 LGHNA and CDR2 YSLEER. This clonotype came up a few times. Antigen unknown. This rearrangement joins TRBV4-3 to TRBJ2-3; the match to TRBD2 covers 11 bases. The clonotype originates from a human donor in good health (CMV status not recorded). Some clones in this sample may be carry-over from other donors' samples. The sample was cultured CD8+ T cells from PBMCs, taken from culture after CMV antigen stimulation. CDR3 in DNA: TGCGCCAGCAGCCAAGATGGGCTAGCGGGGGGACCTACGCAGTATTTT. Translated, it gives CASSQDGLAGGPTQYF.